This T cell receptor beta chain was recovered during a study of shared clonotypes between healthy human individuals. TCRdb's copy holds only in-frame clones and misses some; the assay was immunoSEQ multiplex PCR. In the table there are under 1,100,000 clones, 78% of which are singletons. V was trimmed by 3 bases and J by 2 bases, leaving 11 bases between them. The CDR3 contains 14 residues. Germline loops: CDR1 ENHRY, CDR2 SYGVKD. The material sequenced was memory CD4+ T cells from PBMCs. The sample's subset: CD45RA-negative fraction. V is TRBV10-3 and J is TRBJ2-7, with unresolved D. This TCR was sampled from a man between 18 and 35 years old in good health. Some clones in this sample may be carry-over from other donors' samples. CDR3 loop: CAISEQGKAYEQYF. CDR3 DNA sequence: TGTGCCATCAGTGAACAAGGGAAGGCCTACGAGCAGTACTTC.